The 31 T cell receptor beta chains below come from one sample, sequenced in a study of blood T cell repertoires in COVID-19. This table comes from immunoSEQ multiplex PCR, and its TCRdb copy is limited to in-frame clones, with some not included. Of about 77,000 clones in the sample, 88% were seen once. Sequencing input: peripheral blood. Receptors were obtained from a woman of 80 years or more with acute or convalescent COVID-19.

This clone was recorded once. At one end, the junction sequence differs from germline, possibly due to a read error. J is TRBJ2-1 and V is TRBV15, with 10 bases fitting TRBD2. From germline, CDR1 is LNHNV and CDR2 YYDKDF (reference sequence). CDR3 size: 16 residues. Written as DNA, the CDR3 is TGTGCCACCAGCAGAGATCGTGGTAGCGGGAGGAATGAGCAGCTCTTC. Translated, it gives CATSRDRGSGRNEQLF.

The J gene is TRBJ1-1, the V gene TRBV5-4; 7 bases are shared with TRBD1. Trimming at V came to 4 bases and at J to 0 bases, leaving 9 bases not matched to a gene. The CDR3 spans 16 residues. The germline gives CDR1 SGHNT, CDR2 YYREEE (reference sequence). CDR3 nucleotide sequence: TGTGCCAGCAGCGCGGGGACAGCTAGAATGAACACTGAAGCTTTCTTT. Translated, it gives CASSAGTARMNTEAFF.

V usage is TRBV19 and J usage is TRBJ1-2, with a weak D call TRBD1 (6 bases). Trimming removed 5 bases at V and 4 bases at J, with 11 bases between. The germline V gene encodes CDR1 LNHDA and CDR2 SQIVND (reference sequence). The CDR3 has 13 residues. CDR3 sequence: CASSRQQGYGYTF. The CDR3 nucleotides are TGTGCCAGTAGTCGTCAACAGGGCTATGGCTACACCTTC.

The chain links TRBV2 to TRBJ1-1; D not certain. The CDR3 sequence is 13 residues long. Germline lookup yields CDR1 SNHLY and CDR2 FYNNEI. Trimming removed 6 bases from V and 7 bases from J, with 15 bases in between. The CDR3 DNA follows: TGTGCCAGCAGGGCCCTCATGATGGTTGAAGCTTTCTTT. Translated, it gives CASRALMMVEAFF.

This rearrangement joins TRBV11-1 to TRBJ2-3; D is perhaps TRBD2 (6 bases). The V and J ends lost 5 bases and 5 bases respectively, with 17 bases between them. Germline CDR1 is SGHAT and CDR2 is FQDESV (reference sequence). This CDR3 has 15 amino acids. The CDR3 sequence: CASSHRRGNGDTQYF. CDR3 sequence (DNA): TGTGCCAGCAGCCACCGACGGGGGAATGGAGATACGCAGTATTTT.

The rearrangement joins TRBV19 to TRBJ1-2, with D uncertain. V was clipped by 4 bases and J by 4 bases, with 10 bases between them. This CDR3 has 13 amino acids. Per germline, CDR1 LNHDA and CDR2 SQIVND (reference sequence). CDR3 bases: TGTGCCAGTAGTACACAGCAATTCTATGGCTACACCTTC. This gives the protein CASSTQQFYGYTF.

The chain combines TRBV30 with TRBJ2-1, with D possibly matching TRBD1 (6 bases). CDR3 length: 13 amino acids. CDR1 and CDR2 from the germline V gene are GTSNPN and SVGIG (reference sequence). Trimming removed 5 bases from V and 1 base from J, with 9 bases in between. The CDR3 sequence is CAWSRGSYNEQFF. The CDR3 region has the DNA TGTGCCTGGTCCAGGGGTTCCTACAATGAGCAGTTCTTC.

The CDR3 DNA reads as TGCGCCAGCAGCGGGACAGGGCTTTCGTACAATGAGCAGTTCTTC. Translating gives CASSGTGLSYNEQFF. This chain links TRBV5-1 with TRBJ2-1, with 9 bases identical to TRBD1. The CDR3 runs 15 residues. Germline V CDR1 and CDR2: SGHRS, YFSETQ. The V gene end was trimmed by 4 bases and the J gene end by 4 bases; junction bases not matched to a gene: 6. The entire variable domain, with the rest obtained from reference TRBV5-1 and TRBJ2-1, is as follows: KAGVTQTPRYLIKTRGQQVTLSCSPISGHRSVSWYQQTPGQGLQFLFEYFSETQRNKGNFPGRFSGRQFSNSRSEMNVSTLELGDSALYLCASSGTGLSYNEQFFGPGTRLTVL.

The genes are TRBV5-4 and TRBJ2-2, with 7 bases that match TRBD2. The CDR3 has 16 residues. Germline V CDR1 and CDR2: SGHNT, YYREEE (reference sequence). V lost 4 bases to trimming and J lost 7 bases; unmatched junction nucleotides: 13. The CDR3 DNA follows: TGTGCCAGCAGCCCTGGCGGCGGGAGTCAAGTCGGGGAGCTGTTTTTT. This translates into CASSPGGGSQVGELFF.

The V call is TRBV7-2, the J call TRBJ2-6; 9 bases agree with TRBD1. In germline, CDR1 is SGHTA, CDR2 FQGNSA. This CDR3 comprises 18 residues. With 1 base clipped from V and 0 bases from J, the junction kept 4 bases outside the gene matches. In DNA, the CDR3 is TGTGCCAGCAGCTTAGGGGACAGGGAATACTCTGGGGCCAACGTCCTGACTTTC. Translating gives CASSLGDREYSGANVLTF.

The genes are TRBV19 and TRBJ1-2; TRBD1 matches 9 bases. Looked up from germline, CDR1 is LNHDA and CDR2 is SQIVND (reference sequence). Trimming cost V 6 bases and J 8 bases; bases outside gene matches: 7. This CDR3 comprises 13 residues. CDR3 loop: CASSPGTGRGYTF. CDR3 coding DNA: TGTGCCAGTAGCCCCGGGACAGGGAGAGGCTACACCTTC.

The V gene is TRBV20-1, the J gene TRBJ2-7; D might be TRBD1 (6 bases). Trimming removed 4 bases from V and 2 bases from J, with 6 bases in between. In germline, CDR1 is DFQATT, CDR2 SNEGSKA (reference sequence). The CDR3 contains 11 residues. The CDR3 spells CSATGAYEQYF. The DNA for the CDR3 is TGCAGTGCTACAGGGGCCTACGAGCAGTACTTC.

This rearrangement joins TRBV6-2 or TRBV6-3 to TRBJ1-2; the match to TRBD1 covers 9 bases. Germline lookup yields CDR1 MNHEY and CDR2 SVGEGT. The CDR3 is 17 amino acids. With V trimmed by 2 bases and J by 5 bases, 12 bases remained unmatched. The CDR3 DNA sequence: TGTGCCAGCAGTTACAGAGGTGGGGGACAGGGAACTTATGGCTACACCTTC. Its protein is CASSYRGGGQGTYGYTF.

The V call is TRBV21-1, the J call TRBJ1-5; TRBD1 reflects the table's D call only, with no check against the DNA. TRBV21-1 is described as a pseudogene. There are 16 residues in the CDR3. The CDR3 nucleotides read TGTGCCAGCAGCACAGGGAATTGTGCGAGGAATCAGCCCCAGCATTTT. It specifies CASSTGNCARNQPQHF.

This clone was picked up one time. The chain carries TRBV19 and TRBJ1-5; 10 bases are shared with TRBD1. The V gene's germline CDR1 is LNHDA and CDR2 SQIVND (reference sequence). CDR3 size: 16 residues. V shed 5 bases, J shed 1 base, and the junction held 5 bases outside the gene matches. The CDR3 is CASSPRQGASNQPQHF. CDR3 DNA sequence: TGTGCCAGTAGTCCACGACAGGGGGCAAGCAATCAGCCCCAGCATTTT.

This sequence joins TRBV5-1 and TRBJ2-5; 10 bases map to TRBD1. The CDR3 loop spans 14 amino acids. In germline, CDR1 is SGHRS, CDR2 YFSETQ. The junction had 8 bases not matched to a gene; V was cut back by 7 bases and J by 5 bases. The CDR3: CASGRQGAGETQYF. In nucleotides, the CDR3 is TGCGCCAGCGGCCGACAGGGGGCAGGGGAGACCCAGTACTTC.

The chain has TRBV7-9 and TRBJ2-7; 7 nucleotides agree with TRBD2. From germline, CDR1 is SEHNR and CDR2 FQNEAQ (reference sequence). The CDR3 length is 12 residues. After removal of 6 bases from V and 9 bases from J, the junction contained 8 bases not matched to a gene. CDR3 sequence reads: CASSQGGPTQYF. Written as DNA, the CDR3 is TGTGCCAGCAGTCAGGGAGGGCCGACGCAGTACTTC.

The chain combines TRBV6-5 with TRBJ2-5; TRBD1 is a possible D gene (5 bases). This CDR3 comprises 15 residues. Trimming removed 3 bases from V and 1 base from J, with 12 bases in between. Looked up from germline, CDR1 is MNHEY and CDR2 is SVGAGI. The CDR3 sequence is CASSYEAQGQETQYF. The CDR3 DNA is TGTGCCAGCAGTTATGAGGCCCAGGGCCAAGAGACCCAGTACTTC.

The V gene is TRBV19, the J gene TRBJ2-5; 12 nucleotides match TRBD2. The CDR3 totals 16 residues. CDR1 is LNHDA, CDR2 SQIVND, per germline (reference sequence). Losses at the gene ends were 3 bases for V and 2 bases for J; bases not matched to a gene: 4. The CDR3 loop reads CASSMGTSGHQETQYF. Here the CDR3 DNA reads TGTGCCAGTAGTATGGGGACTAGCGGGCATCAAGAGACCCAGTACTTC.

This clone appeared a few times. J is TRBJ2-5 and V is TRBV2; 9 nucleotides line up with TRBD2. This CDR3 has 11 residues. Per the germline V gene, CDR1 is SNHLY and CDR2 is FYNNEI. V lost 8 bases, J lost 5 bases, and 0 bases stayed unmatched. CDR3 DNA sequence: TGTGCCAGCGCGGGGGGGGAGACCCAGTACTTC. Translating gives CASAGGETQYF.

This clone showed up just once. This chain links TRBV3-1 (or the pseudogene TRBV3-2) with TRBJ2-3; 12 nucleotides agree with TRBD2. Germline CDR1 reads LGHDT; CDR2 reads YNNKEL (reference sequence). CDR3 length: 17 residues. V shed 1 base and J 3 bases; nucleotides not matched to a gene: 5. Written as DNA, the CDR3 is TGTGCCAGCAGCCAAGGCCTAGCGGGAGGGCCAACAGATACGCAGTATTTT. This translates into CASSQGLAGGPTDTQYF.

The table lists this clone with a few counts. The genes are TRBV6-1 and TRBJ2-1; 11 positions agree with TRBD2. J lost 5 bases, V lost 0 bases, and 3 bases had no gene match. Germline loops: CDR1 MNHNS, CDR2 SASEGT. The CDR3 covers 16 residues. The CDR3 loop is CASSEALLAGDNEQFF. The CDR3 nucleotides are TGTGCCAGCAGTGAAGCCTTACTAGCGGGAGACAATGAGCAGTTCTTC.

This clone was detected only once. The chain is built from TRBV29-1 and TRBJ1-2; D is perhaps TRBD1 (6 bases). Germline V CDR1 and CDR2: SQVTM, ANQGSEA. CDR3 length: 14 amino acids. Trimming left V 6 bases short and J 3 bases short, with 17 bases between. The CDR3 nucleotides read TGCAGCGTCGGAGGGGGGGCGGGAGACTATGGCTACACCTTC. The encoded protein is CSVGGGAGDYGYTF.

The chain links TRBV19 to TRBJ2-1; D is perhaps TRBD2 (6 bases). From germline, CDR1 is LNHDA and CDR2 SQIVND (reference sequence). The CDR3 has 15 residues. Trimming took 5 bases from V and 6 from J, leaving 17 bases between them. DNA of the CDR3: TGTGCCAGTAGTCTAGGGACTGACTCACCCAATGAGCAGTTCTTC. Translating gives CASSLGTDSPNEQFF.

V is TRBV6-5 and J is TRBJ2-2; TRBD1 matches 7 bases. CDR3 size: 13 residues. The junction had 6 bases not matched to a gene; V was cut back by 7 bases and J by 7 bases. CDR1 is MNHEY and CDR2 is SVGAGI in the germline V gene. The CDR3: CASNRGEDGELFF. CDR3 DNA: TGTGCCAGCAACAGGGGCGAGGACGGGGAGCTGTTTTTT.

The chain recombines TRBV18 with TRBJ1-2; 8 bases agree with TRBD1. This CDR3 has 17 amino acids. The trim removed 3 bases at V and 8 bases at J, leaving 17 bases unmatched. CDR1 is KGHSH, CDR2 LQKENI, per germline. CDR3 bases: TGTGCCAGCTCACCCGGACAGGGCTGGAGCATGGGGGAAGGCTACACCTTC. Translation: CASSPGQGWSMGEGYTF.

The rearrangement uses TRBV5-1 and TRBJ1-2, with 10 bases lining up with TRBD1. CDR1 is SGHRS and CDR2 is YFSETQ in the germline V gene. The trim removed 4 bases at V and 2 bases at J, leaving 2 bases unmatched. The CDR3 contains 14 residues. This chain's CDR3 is CASSQGQGNYGYTF. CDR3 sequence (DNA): TGCGCCAGCAGCCAGGGACAGGGGAACTATGGCTACACCTTC. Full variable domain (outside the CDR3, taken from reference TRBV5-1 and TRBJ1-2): KAGVTQTPRYLIKTRGQQVTLSCSPISGHRSVSWYQQTPGQGLQFLFEYFSETQRNKGNFPGRFSGRQFSNSRSEMNVSTLELGDSALYLCASSQGQGNYGYTFGSGTRLTVV.

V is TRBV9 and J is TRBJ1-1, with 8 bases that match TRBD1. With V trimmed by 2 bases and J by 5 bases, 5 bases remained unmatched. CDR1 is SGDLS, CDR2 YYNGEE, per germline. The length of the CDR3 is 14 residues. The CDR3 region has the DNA TGTGCCAGCAGCGTGTCAGGGGGCAGTACTGAAGCTTTCTTT. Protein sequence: CASSVSGGSTEAFF.

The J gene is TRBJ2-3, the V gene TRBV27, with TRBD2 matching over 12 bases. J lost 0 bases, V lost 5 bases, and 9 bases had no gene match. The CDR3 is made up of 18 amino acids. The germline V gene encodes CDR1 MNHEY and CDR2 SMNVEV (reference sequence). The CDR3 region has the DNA TGTGCCAGCAGTCCCCTAGGACTAGCGGGGCAAAGCACAGATACGCAGTATTTT. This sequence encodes CASSPLGLAGQSTDTQYF.

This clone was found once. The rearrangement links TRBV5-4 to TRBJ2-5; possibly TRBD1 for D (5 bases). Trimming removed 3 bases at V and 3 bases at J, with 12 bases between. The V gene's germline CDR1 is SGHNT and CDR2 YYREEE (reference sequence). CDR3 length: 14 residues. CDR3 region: CASSSNLGEETQYF. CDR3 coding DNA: TGTGCCAGCAGCTCCAACCTAGGGGAAGAGACCCAGTACTTC.

The CDR3 is CASRSGGARAFF. The CDR3 DNA is TGTGCCAGCAGGTCGGGCGGGGCTCGGGCTTTCTTT. The chain combines TRBV6-5 with TRBJ1-1; perhaps TRBD1 as D (5 bases). V was trimmed by 6 bases and J by 11 bases, leaving 16 bases between them. CDR3 length: 12 residues. Per the germline V gene, CDR1 is MNHEY and CDR2 is SVGAGI.